A single sample gave rise to the 20 T cell receptor beta chains below, sequenced in a study of cytomegalovirus exposure and HLA in healthy donors. Primers for the PCR totalled 60 Vbeta and 13 Jbeta. Sequencing used immunoSEQ multiplex PCR; TCRdb keeps in-frame clones, though not all of them. The sample has about 120,000 clones, under 85% seen once. The sequenced material came from PBMCs. These receptors were collected from a man aged 35-49 years in good health and CMV-seropositive.

The chain carries TRBV18 and TRBJ2-7; 7 bases are shared with TRBD1. Germline CDR1 KGHSH, CDR2 LQKENI. V was clipped by 4 bases and J by 6 bases; unmatched bases: 9. The CDR3 contains 14 residues. CDR3 sequence: CASSRKTGNGEQYF. The CDR3, as DNA: TGTGCCAGCTCACGCAAGACAGGGAACGGCGAGCAGTACTTC.

This clone was seen a few times. The chain carries TRBV28 and TRBJ1-5, with 11 nucleotides matching TRBD1. Per germline, CDR1 MDHEN and CDR2 SYDVKM. Losses at the gene ends were 3 bases for V and 7 bases for J; bases not matched to a gene: 8. The CDR3 spans 16 residues. CDR3 bases: TGTGCCAGCAGTTTCCGTGGACAGGGGGCCGGGCAGCCCCAGCATTTT. This encodes CASSFRGQGAGQPQHF.

This chain connects TRBV5-1 to TRBJ2-6, with TRBD1 matching 12 bases. Trimming cost V 4 bases and J 4 bases; bases outside gene matches: 15. CDR1 is SGHRS, CDR2 YFSETQ, per germline. This CDR3 contains 20 residues. The chain's CDR3 is CASSTLDPGQGASGANVLTF. The CDR3 DNA sequence: TGCGCCAGCAGCACACTAGACCCGGGACAGGGGGCATCCGGGGCCAACGTCCTGACTTTC.

The gene calls are TRBV6-1 and TRBJ1-5; TRBD1 might be the D (6 bases). V lost 6 bases, J lost 4 bases, and 13 bases lay in between. The CDR3 covers 14 residues. Germline CDR1 MNHNS, CDR2 SASEGT. CDR3 in amino acids: CASRGRTANQPQHF. Written as DNA, the CDR3 is TGTGCCAGCAGGGGCCGGACAGCAAATCAGCCCCAGCATTTT.

The V and J genes are TRBV27 and TRBJ2-1, with 8 bases identical to TRBD1. Germline CDR1 MNHEY, CDR2 SMNVEV (reference sequence). V trimming: 6 bases; J trimming: 7 bases; junction bases outside the gene matches: 23. CDR3 size: 19 residues. CDR3 sequence: CASSIPSRSGAGGWNEQFF. The CDR3, as DNA: TGTGCCAGCAGCATTCCATCCCGTTCGGGTGCAGGGGGCTGGAATGAGCAGTTCTTC.

The table lists this clone with a few counts. V usage is TRBV6-6 and J usage is TRBJ2-4; possibly TRBD1 for D (6 bases). CDR1 is MNHNY, CDR2 SVGAGI, per germline (reference sequence). The CDR3 extends over 16 amino acids. V lost 6 bases and J 0 bases, leaving 15 bases between the germline ends. The CDR3 DNA follows: TGTGCCAGCAGACACAGGGTCTTACTAGCCAAAAACATTCAGTACTTC. Translating gives CASRHRVLLAKNIQYF.

The chain links TRBV2 to TRBJ2-5, with 9 bases fitting TRBD1. V trimming: 7 bases; J trimming: 5 bases; junction bases outside the gene matches: 11. The CDR3 totals 15 residues. Germline-derived CDR1 and CDR2 are SNHLY and FYNNEI. CDR3 protein: CASTLGQGRTETQYF. CDR3 coding DNA: TGTGCCAGCACTCTAGGACAGGGGCGCACGGAGACCCAGTACTTC.

V and J are TRBV29-1 and TRBJ2-7; 11 positions agree with TRBD1. J was trimmed by 1 base and V by 7 bases; bases with no gene match: 15. CDR1 is SQVTM, CDR2 ANQGSEA, per germline. CDR3 length: 17 residues. CDR3 in amino acids: CSGIGTGGRSGSYEQYF. In nucleotides, the CDR3 is TGCAGCGGTATCGGGACAGGGGGTAGGAGTGGGTCCTACGAGCAGTACTTC.

The genes are TRBV7-2 and TRBJ2-3; TRBD2 matches 16 bases. Germline CDR1 is SGHTA and CDR2 is FQGNSA. V gave up 8 bases and J gave up 2 bases; unmatched junction bases: 7. The CDR3 spans 17 residues. The CDR3 DNA reads TGTGCCAGCGGGACTAGCGGGGGGGCGGGGGCCACAGATACGCAGTATTTT. Translation gives CASGTSGGAGATDTQYF.

This sequence joins TRBV14 and TRBJ1-2; D call uncertain. There are 13 residues in the CDR3. Germline values: CDR1 SGHDN, CDR2 FVKESK. V lost 7 bases and J 7 bases, leaving 16 bases between the germline ends. This CDR3 is CASTDSPLFGYTF. In nucleotides, the CDR3 is TGTGCCAGCACTGACTCTCCGTTATTTGGCTACACCTTC.

Here the CDR3 reads CASSKNREGNEQYF. The CDR3 nucleotides are TGTGCCAGCAGTAAAAACAGGGAGGGGAACGAGCAGTACTTC. The chain joins TRBV6-5 to TRBJ2-7; TRBD2 is a possible D gene (7 bases). Germline CDR1 reads MNHEY; CDR2 reads SVGAGI. The CDR3 runs to 14 residues. V was clipped by 5 bases and J by 5 bases, with 16 bases between them.

The J gene is TRBJ2-1, the V gene TRBV28; maybe TRBD2 (5 bases). V dropped 1 base and J dropped 8 bases, with 12 bases sitting between them. This CDR3 spans 14 amino acids. The germline V gene encodes CDR1 MDHEN and CDR2 SYDVKM. The CDR3 loop is CASSLLGGPDEQFF. For the CDR3, the DNA is TGTGCCAGCAGTTTATTAGGCGGGCCGGATGAGCAGTTCTTC.

This chain uses TRBV19 with TRBJ1-5, with a possible D match to TRBD1 (5 bases). The ends were cut back, 6 bases at V and 3 bases at J, with 6 bases in the middle. The CDR3 is 12 residues long. Germline V gene sequence: CDR1 LNHDA, CDR2 SQIVND (reference sequence). Written as DNA, the CDR3 is TGTGCCAGTAGGACAGACAATCAGCCCCAGCATTTT. Protein sequence: CASRTDNQPQHF.

The chain couples TRBV28 to TRBJ1-2; maybe TRBD1 (5 bases). V shed 7 bases and J shed 8 bases, with 23 bases lying between them. The CDR3 has 15 amino acids. Germline CDR1 and CDR2: MDHEN and SYDVKM. The CDR3 loop is CASTTSTVRDWGYTF. The CDR3 DNA sequence: TGTGCCAGCACCACGTCTACAGTGAGGGACTGGGGCTACACCTTC.

This rearrangement joins TRBV10-3 to TRBJ1-6, with 10 positions matching TRBD1. Trimming removed 10 bases from V and 7 bases from J; junction bases left unmatched: 7. Germline lookup yields CDR1 ENHRY and CDR2 SYGVKD. This CDR3 has 14 residues. CDR3 region: CATGTGAGNSPLHF. In nucleotides, the CDR3 is TGTGCCACCGGGACAGGGGCTGGGAATTCACCCCTCCACTTT.

V is TRBV30 and J is TRBJ2-1, with 12 bases that match TRBD2. The CDR3 loop spans 15 amino acids. The germline gives CDR1 GTSNPN, CDR2 SVGIG (reference sequence). Trimming at V came to 0 bases and at J to 7 bases, leaving 4 bases not matched to a gene. CDR3 in amino acids: CAWSVSLAGGNEQFF. CDR3 DNA: TGTGCCTGGAGTGTCTCACTAGCGGGGGGTAATGAGCAGTTCTTC.

The CDR3 region has the DNA TGTGCCAGCTCACCACCGTCTAGGAATGAGCAGTTCTTC. Translated, it gives CASSPPSRNEQFF. The chain couples TRBV18 to TRBJ2-1; no clear D gene. CDR3 length equals 13 residues. From germline, CDR1 is KGHSH and CDR2 LQKENI. The V gene lost 0 bases and the J gene lost 7 bases, with 7 bases spanning the gap.

The rearrangement links TRBV19 to TRBJ1-6, with a tentative D call TRBD1 (5 bases). This CDR3 is built from 13 residues. Trimming left V 7 bases short and J 11 bases short, with 15 bases between. Germline CDR1 and CDR2: LNHDA and SQIVND (reference sequence). The CDR3 sequence: CASMGTARAPLHF. CDR3 in DNA: TGTGCCAGTATGGGAACGGCCAGGGCACCCCTCCACTTT.

The V gene is TRBV4-1, the J gene TRBJ2-5; 8 nucleotides match TRBD2. This CDR3 has 17 residues. CDR1 and CDR2 from the germline V gene are MGHRA and YSYEKL. V lost 0 bases to trimming and J lost 5 bases; unmatched junction nucleotides: 11. CDR3 sequence (DNA): TGCGCCAGCAGCCAAGACGGCGGACGGGGGGGGCTGGAGACCCAGTACTTC. Encoded protein: CASSQDGGRGGLETQYF.

The gene calls are TRBV28 and TRBJ1-3; D call uncertain. V lost 6 bases and J lost 2, with 14 bases in between. The CDR3 consists of 15 residues. The germline gives CDR1 MDHEN, CDR2 SYDVKM. The CDR3 DNA reads as TGTGCCAGCAGCAAAGGAGGCCTCACTGGAAACACCATATATTTT. Translated: CASSKGGLTGNTIYF.